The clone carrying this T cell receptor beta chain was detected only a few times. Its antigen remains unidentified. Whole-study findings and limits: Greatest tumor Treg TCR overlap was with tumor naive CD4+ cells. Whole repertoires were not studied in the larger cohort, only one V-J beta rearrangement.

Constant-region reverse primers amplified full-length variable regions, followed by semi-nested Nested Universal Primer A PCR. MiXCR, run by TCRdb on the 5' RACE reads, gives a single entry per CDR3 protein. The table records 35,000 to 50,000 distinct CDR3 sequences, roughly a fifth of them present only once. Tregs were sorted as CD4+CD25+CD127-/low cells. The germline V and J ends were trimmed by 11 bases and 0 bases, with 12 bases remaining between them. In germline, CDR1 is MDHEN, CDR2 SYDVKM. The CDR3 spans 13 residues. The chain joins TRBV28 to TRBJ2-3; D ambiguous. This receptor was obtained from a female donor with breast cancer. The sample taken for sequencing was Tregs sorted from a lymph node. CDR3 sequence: CADCGRSTDTQYF. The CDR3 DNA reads TGTGCCGACTGCGGCAGGAGCACAGATACGCAGTATTTT.